One and the same sample provided the 30 T cell receptor beta chains below, sequenced in a study of cytomegalovirus exposure and HLA in healthy donors. The study ran its PCR with 60 Vbeta and 13 Jbeta primers. Some clones are missing from TCRdb's copy, which holds only in-frame ones; the method was immunoSEQ multiplex PCR. The sample includes 85,000 to 100,000 clones, approximately 70% of them seen just once. Sequencing input: PBMCs. The receptor source for this set is a man aged 50 to 59 in good health and CMV-seronegative.

This clone was found a few times. The chain combines TRBV6-1 with TRBJ1-1; D remains unclear. Trimming cost V 4 bases and J 0 bases, with 9 bases left between them. Germline CDR1 and CDR2: MNHNS and SASEGT. The CDR3 is 14 amino acids. The CDR3 DNA reads as TGTGCCAGCAGTGCCCTGACATTGAACACTGAAGCTTTCTTT. It is translated as CASSALTLNTEAFF.

The chain is built from TRBV18 and TRBJ2-1, with 9 bases fitting TRBD1. From germline, CDR1 is KGHSH and CDR2 LQKENI. The CDR3 has 16 residues. Unmatched junction bases numbered 5, after V lost 3 bases and J lost 2 bases. In DNA, the CDR3 is TGTGCCAGCTCACCTTCCGGGACAGGGCCCTACAATGAGCAGTTCTTC. Translated, it gives CASSPSGTGPYNEQFF.

V is TRBV6-1 and J is TRBJ2-1; TRBD1 is a possible D gene (5 bases). CDR1 and CDR2 (germline): MNHNS, SASEGT. This CDR3 comprises 15 residues. Deletions cut 1 base from V and 5 bases from J, with 12 bases between. The CDR3 region is CASSEGGRANNEQFF. The CDR3 coding sequence is TGTGCCAGCAGTGAAGGGGGCAGGGCAAACAATGAGCAGTTCTTC.

The table lists this clone with a count of one. The chain has TRBV28 and TRBJ1-5; D gene ambiguous. The CDR3 has 18 amino acids. V gave up 5 bases and J gave up 0 bases, with 20 bases separating them. The germline gives CDR1 MDHEN, CDR2 SYDVKM. CDR3 residues: CASSPLQTENYSNQPQHF. Here the CDR3 DNA reads TGTGCCAGCAGTCCGCTTCAAACAGAAAATTATAGCAATCAGCCCCAGCATTTT.

This clone was detected a few times. The chain links TRBV6-6 to TRBJ2-2, with a possible D match to TRBD2 (5 bases). This CDR3 is 13 amino acids long. The V end lost 8 bases, the J end lost 0 bases, and 7 bases lay between the germline ends. Per germline, CDR1 MNHNY and CDR2 SVGAGI (reference sequence). In nucleotides, the CDR3 is TGTGCCAGCTCTAGCTCGAACACCGGGGAGCTGTTTTTT. It codes for CASSSSNTGELFF.

V gene TRBV9 combines with J gene TRBJ2-3; D gene unclear. This CDR3 comprises 13 residues. Looked up from germline, CDR1 is SGDLS and CDR2 is YYNGEE. Trimming left V 5 bases short and J 1 base short, with 8 bases between. CDR3 coding DNA: TGTGCCAGCAGGGAGTCTGGCACAGATACGCAGTATTTT. This encodes CASRESGTDTQYF.

This clone was recorded a few times. The chain has TRBV4-3 and TRBJ2-2; 8 bases fit TRBD1. V dropped 3 bases and J dropped 6; count of bases not matched to a gene: 9. Germline V gene sequence: CDR1 LGHNA, CDR2 YSLEER. The length of the CDR3 is 16 residues. The CDR3 DNA sequence: TGCGCCAGCAGCCAGGGATCAGGGGGCGTTGCCGGGGAGCTGTTTTTT. It translates to CASSQGSGGVAGELFF.

This chain links TRBV5-5 with TRBJ2-5; 11 bases match TRBD2. The CDR3 sequence is 16 residues long. With 3 bases clipped from V and 1 base from J, the junction kept 5 bases outside the gene matches. Germline V gives CDR1 SGHKS, CDR2 YYEKEE (reference sequence). The DNA of the CDR3 is TGTGCCAGCAGCTCGTTACTAGCGGGGGCCCAAGAGACCCAGTACTTC. Its protein product is CASSSLLAGAQETQYF.

The rearrangement uses TRBV15 and TRBJ1-1, with 11 bases lining up with TRBD1. The V segment lost 5 bases and the J segment 5 bases; nucleotides outside the gene matches: 4. CDR1 and CDR2 from the germline V gene are LNHNV and YYDKDF (reference sequence). This CDR3 is built from 14 residues. This CDR3 reads CATSGQGAWTEAFF. The CDR3 region has the DNA TGTGCCACCAGCGGACAGGGGGCGTGGACTGAAGCTTTCTTT.

The V call is TRBV7-9, the J call TRBJ2-1, with TRBD2 matching over 9 bases. CDR1 SEHNR and CDR2 FQNEAQ come from the germline V gene (reference sequence). The CDR3 runs to 17 residues. V shed 1 base, J shed 4 bases, and the junction held 8 bases outside the gene matches. In DNA form, the CDR3 reads TGTGCCAGCAGCTTAGTTCGCGGGGGGGCCTTTTACAATGAGCAGTTCTTC. The encoded protein is CASSLVRGGAFYNEQFF. Together with reference TRBV7-9 and TRBJ2-1, the CDR3 gives the full variable domain: DTGVSQNPRHKITKRGQNVTFRCDPISEHNRLYWYRQTLGQGPEFLTYFQNEAQLEKSRLLSDRFSAERPKGSFSTLEIQRTEQGDSAMYLCASSLVRGGAFYNEQFFGPGTRLTVL.

The V gene is TRBV7-2, the J gene TRBJ2-1; possible D gene TRBD2, 6 bases. CDR1 and CDR2 (germline): SGHTA, FQGNSA. The CDR3 totals 15 residues. V was shortened by 1 base and J by 3 bases, with 10 bases between the two germline ends. The CDR3 region has the DNA TGTGCCAGCAGCTTAGGGCTAGCGATCTACAATGAGCAGTTCTTC. This sequence encodes CASSLGLAIYNEQFF.

This chain uses TRBV30 with TRBJ2-7; D call uncertain. Trimming cost V 4 bases and J 3 bases, with 16 bases left between them. The CDR3 runs to 14 residues. The V gene's germline CDR1 is GTSNPN and CDR2 SVGIG (reference sequence). The DNA of the CDR3 is TGTGCCTGGATTAACCCTTCGCGCGGCTACGAGCAGTACTTC. It translates to CAWINPSRGYEQYF.

The chain combines TRBV29-1 with TRBJ1-2; 9 positions match TRBD1. The CDR3 is 13 residues long. Trimming cost V 1 base and J 5 bases; bases outside gene matches: 2. Per the germline V gene, CDR1 is SQVTM and CDR2 is ANQGSEA. CDR3: CSVEVGQGYGYTF. The CDR3 DNA follows: TGCAGCGTTGAAGTGGGACAGGGATATGGCTACACCTTC. Filled out from reference TRBV29-1 and TRBJ1-2, the complete variable domain reads SAVISQKPSRDICQRGTSLTIQCQVDSQVTMMFWYRQQPGQSLTLIATANQGSEATYESGFVIDKFPISRPNLTFSTLTVSNMSPEDSSIYLCSVEVGQGYGYTFGSGTRLTVV.

The chain uses TRBV19 and TRBJ1-1; D unclear. This CDR3 region has 15 residues. Deletions cut 5 bases from V and 0 bases from J, with 13 bases between. Germline CDR1 LNHDA, CDR2 SQIVND (reference sequence). CDR3 region: CASSPLRRVNTEAFF. The DNA for the CDR3 is TGTGCCAGTAGTCCACTCAGGCGGGTGAACACTGAAGCTTTCTTT.

The gene calls are TRBV7-9 and TRBJ1-3; no reliable D call. This CDR3 contains 15 residues. Germline CDR1 SEHNR, CDR2 FQNEAQ (reference sequence). Trimming took off 1 base at V and 2 bases at J, with 9 bases between the two ends. The CDR3 DNA reads TGTGCCAGCAGCTTAGTCGAGGAAACTGGAAACACCATATATTTT. Translation gives CASSLVEETGNTIYF.

V gene TRBV7-9 combines with J gene TRBJ2-5; D is perhaps TRBD2 (6 bases). V shed 6 bases and J shed 0 bases, with 14 bases lying between them. This CDR3 region has 15 residues. Looked up from germline, CDR1 is SEHNR and CDR2 is FQNEAQ (reference sequence). Written as DNA, the CDR3 is TGTGCCAGCAGGTTTGGGGGGAATCACCAAGAGACCCAGTACTTC. Encoded protein: CASRFGGNHQETQYF.

The chain is built from TRBV7-8 and TRBJ1-1; a weak D match, TRBD1 (5 bases). The CDR3 consists of 14 residues. Germline V lookup: CDR1 SGHVS, CDR2 FQNEAQ. V lost 3 bases, J lost 3 bases, and 11 bases lay in between. The CDR3 region is CASSFLGPDTEAFF. The CDR3 DNA sequence: TGTGCCAGCAGCTTTTTGGGGCCGGACACTGAAGCTTTCTTT. Filled out from reference TRBV7-8 and TRBJ1-1, the complete variable domain reads GAGVSQSPRYKVAKRGQDVALRCDPISGHVSLFWYQQALGQGPEFLTYFQNEAQLDKSGLPSDRFFAERPEGSVSTLKIQRTQQEDSAVYLCASSFLGPDTEAFFGQGTRLTVV.

The rearrangement uses TRBV19 and TRBJ2-3, with 7 positions matching TRBD2. Germline CDR1 and CDR2: LNHDA and SQIVND (reference sequence). This CDR3 is built from 14 residues. V gave up 6 bases and J gave up 4 bases; unmatched junction bases: 7. The CDR3 DNA sequence: TGTGCCAGTAGGGAGCTGGGGGGGGCAGATACGCAGTATTTT. Residues: CASRELGGADTQYF.

The genes are TRBV5-1 and TRBJ1-1; D is uncertain. The CDR3 length is 16 residues. The V gene's germline CDR1 is SGHRS and CDR2 YFSETQ. V dropped 3 bases and J dropped 0 bases, with 15 bases sitting between them. The CDR3 region is CASSSGRGGVNTEAFF. DNA of the CDR3: TGCGCCAGCAGCTCTGGACGTGGAGGAGTGAACACTGAAGCTTTCTTT.

CDR3 sequence (DNA): TGTGCCAGCAGTTCCAGGGCTACCTCCTACGAGCAGTACGTC. Its protein is CASSSRATSYEQYV. This chain joins TRBV27 and TRBJ2-7; tentative D call: TRBD1 (5 bases). The ends were cut back, 4 bases at V and 0 bases at J, with 10 bases in the middle. The CDR3 covers 14 residues. Germline CDR1 MNHEY, CDR2 SMNVEV (reference sequence).

The chain carries TRBV10-3 and TRBJ2-7; 16 bases match TRBD2. Germline trimming cut 6 bases from V and 4 bases from J; bases unmatched to any gene: 6. The CDR3 has 16 residues. The germline CDR1 and CDR2 sequences are ENHRY and SYGVKD. The CDR3 loop reads CAISGTSGGAEYEQYF. CDR3 nucleotide sequence: TGTGCCATCAGCGGGACTAGCGGGGGGGCCGAGTACGAGCAGTACTTC.

This clone was detected only a few times. Other nucleotide sequences in the sample specify the same CDR3. The CDR3 bases are TGTGCCAGCAGCGTCGGGGGAGGGTACAATGAGCAGTTCTTC. Its translation: CASSVGGGYNEQFF. V and J are TRBV9 and TRBJ2-1; 7 positions agree with TRBD2. The CDR3 covers 14 residues. The V and J ends lost 2 bases and 4 bases, in that order; junction bases with no gene match: 3. Germline V lookup: CDR1 SGDLS, CDR2 YYNGEE. The complete variable domain, with remaining parts taken from reference TRBV9 and TRBJ2-1, reads DSGVTQTPKHLITATGQRVTLRCSPRSGDLSVYWYQQSLDQGLQFLIQYYNGEERAKGNILERFSAQQFPDLHSELNLSSLELGDSALYFCASSVGGGYNEQFFGPGTRLTVL.

The CDR3 DNA follows: TGTGCCAGCAGCTTAGTGCGGGGCTATAATTCACCCCTCCACTTT. It translates to CASSLVRGYNSPLHF. The J gene is TRBJ1-6, the V gene TRBV7-2; D is undetermined. CDR3 length equals 15 residues. The V gene's germline CDR1 is SGHTA and CDR2 FQGNSA. V was clipped by 1 base and J by 3 bases, with 7 bases between them. The variable domain in full, completed from reference TRBV7-2 and TRBJ1-6, reads GAGVSQSPSNKVTEKGKDVELRCDPISGHTALYWYRQSLGQGLEFLIYFQGNSAPDKSGLPSDRFSAERTGGSVSTLTIQRTQQEDSAVYLCASSLVRGYNSPLHFGNGTRLTVT.

The chain joins TRBV5-1 to TRBJ2-4; D call uncertain. Germline V CDR1 and CDR2: SGHRS, YFSETQ. The CDR3 covers 15 residues. V was cut by 0 bases and J by 4 bases, with 11 bases left in between. CDR3 residues: CASSLEPQVKNIQYF. Here the CDR3 DNA reads TGCGCCAGCAGCTTGGAGCCCCAGGTTAAAAACATTCAGTACTTC.

The chain carries TRBV4-2 and TRBJ2-2; possibly TRBD1 for D (6 bases). Per germline, CDR1 LGHNA and CDR2 YNFKEQ. V dropped 0 bases and J dropped 7 bases, with 21 bases sitting between them. The CDR3 extends over 18 amino acids. CDR3 in amino acids: CASSQDRLGQRRGGELFF. The CDR3 nucleotides read TGTGCCAGCAGCCAAGATCGCTTAGGACAGCGAAGGGGCGGGGAGCTGTTTTTT.

The chain employs TRBV7-9 and TRBJ1-1, with 11 bases fitting TRBD1. This CDR3 contains 13 residues. CDR1 is SEHNR and CDR2 is FQNEAQ in the germline V gene (reference sequence). Trimming removed 3 bases from V and 8 bases from J; junction bases left unmatched: 2. This chain's CDR3 is CASSFGTGGEAFF. The CDR3 nucleotides read TGTGCCAGCAGCTTCGGGACAGGGGGAGAAGCTTTCTTT.

V and J are TRBV25-1 and TRBJ1-2, with D maybe TRBD1 (6 bases). The CDR3 covers 15 residues. Germline-derived CDR1 and CDR2 are MGHDK and SYGVNS. V dropped 1 base and J dropped 2 bases, with 11 bases sitting between them. In DNA form, the CDR3 reads TGTGCCAGCAGTGAATCGTATAGGGGGAACTATGGCTACACCTTC. This translates into CASSESYRGNYGYTF.

This clone was found a few times. The chain recombines TRBV6-6 with TRBJ2-7, with 7 bases lining up with TRBD2. CDR1 and CDR2 (germline): MNHNY, SVGAGI (reference sequence). V lost 5 bases, J lost 1 base, and 11 bases stayed unmatched. The CDR3 runs to 16 residues. Here the CDR3 reads CASSLRGGRISYEQYV. The CDR3 DNA reads TGTGCCAGCAGTCTAAGGGGCGGGAGAATTTCCTACGAGCAGTACGTC.

This chain joins TRBV5-1 and TRBJ2-3; the D gene is possibly TRBD2 (5 bases). Germline V gene data show CDR1 as SGHRS and CDR2 as YFSETQ. CDR3 length: 13 residues. Between the trimmed V and J ends, which lost 4 bases and 5 bases, there was a span of 11 bases. The CDR3 here is CASSQDWQDTQYF. CDR3 bases: TGCGCCAGCAGCCAGGACTGGCAAGATACGCAGTATTTT.

The J gene is TRBJ2-1, the V gene TRBV7-9; a possible D gene is TRBD2 (6 bases). Germline V CDR1 and CDR2: SEHNR, FQNEAQ (reference sequence). Trimming cost V 1 base and J 8 bases, with 18 bases left between them. CDR3 length: 16 amino acids. The CDR3 region is CASSLVGGRFRDEQFF. As DNA, the CDR3 is TGTGCCAGCAGCTTAGTGGGGGGAAGATTTAGGGATGAGCAGTTCTTC. Full variable domain (remainder filled in from reference TRBV7-9 and TRBJ2-1): DTGVSQNPRHKITKRGQNVTFRCDPISEHNRLYWYRQTLGQGPEFLTYFQNEAQLEKSRLLSDRFSAERPKGSFSTLEIQRTEQGDSAMYLCASSLVGGRFRDEQFFGPGTRLTVL.